This T cell receptor (beta chain) originates from a study of T cell responses to AZD1222 COVID-19 vaccine. The CDR3 loop spans 12 amino acids. V lost 4 bases, J lost 13 bases, and 12 bases lay in between. The V gene's germline CDR1 is SGHDT and CDR2 YYEEEE. Clones were sequenced by immunoSEQ multiplex PCR, and TCRdb holds only the in-frame ones, with some missing. The table includes tens of thousands of clones, 86% detected once. A few counts support this clone. Its cognate antigen is unknown. Findings and caveats of the study: Females made up more of the donors, who were largely white British, and clonal diversity may have come out too low. Repertoire samples came only from after the peak T cell response.

This receptor was identified in an adult in good health. The chain joins TRBV5-6 to TRBJ1-6, with no clear D. This material consisted of peripheral blood, taken on day 0 of AZD1222 vaccination. Here the CDR3 reads CASSPHNPPLHF. As DNA, the CDR3 is TGTGCCAGCAGCCCCCATAACCCCCCCCTCCACTTT.